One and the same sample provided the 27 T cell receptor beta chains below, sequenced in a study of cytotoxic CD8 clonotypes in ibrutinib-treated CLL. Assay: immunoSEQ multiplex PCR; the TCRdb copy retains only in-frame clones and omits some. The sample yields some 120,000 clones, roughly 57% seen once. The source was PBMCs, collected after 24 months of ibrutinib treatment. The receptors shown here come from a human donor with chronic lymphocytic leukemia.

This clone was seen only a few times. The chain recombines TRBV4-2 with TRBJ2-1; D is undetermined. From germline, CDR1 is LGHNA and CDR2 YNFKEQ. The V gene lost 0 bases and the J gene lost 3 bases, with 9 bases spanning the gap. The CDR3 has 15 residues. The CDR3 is CASSQDSDGYNEQFF. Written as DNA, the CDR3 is TGTGCCAGCAGCCAAGACTCGGACGGCTACAATGAGCAGTTCTTC.

This CDR3 is CASSEQGQGQETQYF. Here the CDR3 DNA reads TGTGCCAGCAGTGAACAAGGGCAGGGCCAAGAGACCCAGTACTTC. This chain connects TRBV25-1 to TRBJ2-5; weak D call: TRBD1 (5 bases). Trimming took off 2 bases at V and 1 base at J, with 11 bases between the two ends. This CDR3 is 15 amino acids long. CDR1 MGHDK and CDR2 SYGVNS come from the germline V gene.

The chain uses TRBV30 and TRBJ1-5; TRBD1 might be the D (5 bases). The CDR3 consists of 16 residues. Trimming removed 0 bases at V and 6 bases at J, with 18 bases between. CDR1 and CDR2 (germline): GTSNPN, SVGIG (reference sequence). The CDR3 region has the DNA TGTGCCTGGAGTGTACTGAGTGGTACAGGCGGTCAGCCCCAGCATTTT. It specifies CAWSVLSGTGGQPQHF. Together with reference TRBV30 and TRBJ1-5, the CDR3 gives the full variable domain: SQTIHQWPATLVQPVGSPLSLECTVEGTSNPNLYWYRQAAGRGLQLLFYSVGIGQISSEVPQNLSASRPQDRQFILSSKKLLLSDSGFYLCAWSVLSGTGGQPQHFGDGTRLSIL.

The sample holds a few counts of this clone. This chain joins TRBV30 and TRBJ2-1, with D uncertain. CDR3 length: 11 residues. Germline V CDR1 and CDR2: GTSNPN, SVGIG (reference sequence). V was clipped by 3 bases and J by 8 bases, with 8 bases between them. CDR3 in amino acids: CAWSATDEQFF. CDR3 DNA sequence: TGTGCCTGGAGCGCAACCGATGAGCAGTTCTTC.

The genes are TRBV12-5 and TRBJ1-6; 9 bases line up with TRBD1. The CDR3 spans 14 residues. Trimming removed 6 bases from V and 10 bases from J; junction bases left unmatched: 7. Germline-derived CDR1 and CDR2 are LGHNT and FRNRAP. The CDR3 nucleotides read TGTGCTAGTGGAACACAGGGGGCAGGGTCACCCCTCCACTTT. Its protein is CASGTQGAGSPLHF.

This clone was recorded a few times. CDR3 bases: TGCGCCAGCAGCCAAGTCGGCCAGAGCTCCTACGAGCAGTACTTC. Encoded protein: CASSQVGQSSYEQYF. This chain links TRBV4-3 with TRBJ2-7; D remains ambiguous. Trimming took off 1 base at V and 0 bases at J, with 10 bases between the two ends. The germline gives CDR1 LGHNA, CDR2 YSLEER. The CDR3 is 15 residues long.

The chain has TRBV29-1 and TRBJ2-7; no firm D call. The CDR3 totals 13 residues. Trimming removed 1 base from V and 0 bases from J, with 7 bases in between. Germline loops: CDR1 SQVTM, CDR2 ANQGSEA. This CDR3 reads CSVEVPNSYEQYF. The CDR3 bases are TGCAGCGTTGAAGTGCCCAACTCCTACGAGCAGTACTTC.

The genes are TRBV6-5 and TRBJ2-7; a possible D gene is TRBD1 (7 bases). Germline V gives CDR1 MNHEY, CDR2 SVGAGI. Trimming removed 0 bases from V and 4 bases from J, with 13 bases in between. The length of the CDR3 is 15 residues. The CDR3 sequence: CASSYSRAGGYEQYF. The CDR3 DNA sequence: TGTGCCAGCAGTTACTCCCGTGCAGGGGGGTACGAGCAGTACTTC.

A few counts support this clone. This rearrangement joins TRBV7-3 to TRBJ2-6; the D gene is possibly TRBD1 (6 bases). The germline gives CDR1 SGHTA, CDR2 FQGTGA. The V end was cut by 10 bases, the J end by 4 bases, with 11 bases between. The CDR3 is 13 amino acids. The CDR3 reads CATGTTGANVLTF. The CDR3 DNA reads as TGTGCCACCGGGACAACCGGGGCCAACGTCCTGACTTTC.

CDR3 region: CASSPSGQAGSYGYTF. DNA of the CDR3: TGTGCCAGCTCACCCTCGGGACAGGCCGGGAGCTATGGCTACACCTTC. The rearrangement links TRBV18 to TRBJ1-2, with 8 bases that match TRBD1. J lost 4 bases, V lost 3 bases, and 10 bases had no gene match. This CDR3 is 16 amino acids long. The germline gives CDR1 KGHSH, CDR2 LQKENI. The full variable domain, in which reference TRBV18 and TRBJ1-2 provide the parts outside the CDR3, is NAGVMQNPRHLVRRRGQEARLRCSPMKGHSHVYWYRQLPEEGLKFMVYLQKENIIDESGMPKERFSAEFPKEGPSILRIQQVVRGDSAAYFCASSPSGQAGSYGYTFGSGTRLTVV.

CDR3 amino acids: CASSQSRRPAASPLHF. CDR3 sequence (DNA): TGCGCCAGCAGTCAATCGCGGCGGCCGGCGGCTTCACCCCTCCACTTT. The gene calls are TRBV23-1 and TRBJ1-6; no firm D call. TRBV23-1 is reported as an ORF; its role is uncertain. The germline V and J ends were trimmed by 0 bases and 9 bases, with 15 bases remaining between them. The CDR3 runs to 16 residues.

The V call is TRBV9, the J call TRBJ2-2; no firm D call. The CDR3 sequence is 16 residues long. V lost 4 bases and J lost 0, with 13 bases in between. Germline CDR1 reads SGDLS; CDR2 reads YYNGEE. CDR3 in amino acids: CASSPPIRPNTGELFF. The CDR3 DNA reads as TGTGCCAGCAGCCCCCCGATTCGGCCGAACACCGGGGAGCTGTTTTTT. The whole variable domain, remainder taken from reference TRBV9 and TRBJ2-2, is DSGVTQTPKHLITATGQRVTLRCSPRSGDLSVYWYQQSLDQGLQFLIQYYNGEERAKGNILERFSAQQFPDLHSELNLSSLELGDSALYFCASSPPIRPNTGELFFGEGSRLTVL.

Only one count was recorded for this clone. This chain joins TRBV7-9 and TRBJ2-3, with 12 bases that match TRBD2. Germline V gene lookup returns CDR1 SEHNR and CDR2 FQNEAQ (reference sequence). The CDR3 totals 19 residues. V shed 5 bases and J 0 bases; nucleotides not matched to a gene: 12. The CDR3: CASSLHGTSGYSSTDTQYF. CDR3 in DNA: TGTGCCAGCAGCCTCCATGGGACTAGCGGGTACTCTAGCACAGATACGCAGTATTTT. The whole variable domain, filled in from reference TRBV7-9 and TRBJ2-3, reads DTGVSQNPRHKITKRGQNVTFRCDPISEHNRLYWYRQTLGQGPEFLTYFQNEAQLEKSRLLSDRFSAERPKGSFSTLEIQRTEQGDSAMYLCASSLHGTSGYSSTDTQYFGPGTRLTVL.

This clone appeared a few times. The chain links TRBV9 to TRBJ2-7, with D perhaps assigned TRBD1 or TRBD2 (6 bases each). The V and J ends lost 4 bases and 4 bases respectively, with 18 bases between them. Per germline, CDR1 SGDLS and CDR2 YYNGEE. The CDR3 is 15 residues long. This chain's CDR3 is CASSNSWGASYEQYF. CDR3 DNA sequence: TGTGCCAGCAGCAATAGCTGGGGGGCCTCGTACGAGCAGTACTTC.

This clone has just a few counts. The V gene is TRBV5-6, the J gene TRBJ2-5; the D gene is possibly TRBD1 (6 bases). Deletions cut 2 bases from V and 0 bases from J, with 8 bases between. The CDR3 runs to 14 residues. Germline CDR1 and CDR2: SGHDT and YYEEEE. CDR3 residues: CASSLRGNQETQYF. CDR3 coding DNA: TGTGCCAGCAGCTTAAGGGGGAACCAAGAGACCCAGTACTTC.

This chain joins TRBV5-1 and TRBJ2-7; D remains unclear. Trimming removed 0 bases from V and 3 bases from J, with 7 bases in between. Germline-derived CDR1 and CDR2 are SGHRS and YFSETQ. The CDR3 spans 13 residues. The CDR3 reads CASSLGAYYEQYF. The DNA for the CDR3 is TGCGCCAGCAGCTTGGGGGCTTACTACGAGCAGTACTTC.

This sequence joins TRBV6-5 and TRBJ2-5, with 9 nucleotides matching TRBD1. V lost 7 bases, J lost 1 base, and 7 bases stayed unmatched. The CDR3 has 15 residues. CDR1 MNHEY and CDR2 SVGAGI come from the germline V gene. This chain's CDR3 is CASTQPGQGQETQYF. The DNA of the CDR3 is TGTGCCAGCACCCAACCGGGACAGGGCCAAGAGACCCAGTACTTC.

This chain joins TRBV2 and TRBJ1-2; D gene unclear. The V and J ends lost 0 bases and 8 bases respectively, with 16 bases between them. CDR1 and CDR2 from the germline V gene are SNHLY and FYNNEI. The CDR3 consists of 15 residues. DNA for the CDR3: TGTGCCAGCAGTGAAGCGGGGAGGGATGGGAGAGGCTACACCTTC. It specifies CASSEAGRDGRGYTF.

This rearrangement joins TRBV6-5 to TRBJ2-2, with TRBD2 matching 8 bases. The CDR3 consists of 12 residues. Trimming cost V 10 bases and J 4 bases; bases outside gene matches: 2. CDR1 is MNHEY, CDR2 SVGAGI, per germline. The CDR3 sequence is CAIAGPTGELFF. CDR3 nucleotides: TGTGCCATAGCGGGGCCCACCGGGGAGCTGTTTTTT.

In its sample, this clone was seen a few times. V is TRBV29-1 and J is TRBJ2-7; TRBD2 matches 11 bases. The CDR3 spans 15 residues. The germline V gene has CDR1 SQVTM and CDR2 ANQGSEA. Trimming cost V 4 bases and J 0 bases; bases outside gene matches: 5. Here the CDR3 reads CSVAPSGGRSYEQYF. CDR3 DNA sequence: TGCAGCGTTGCCCCTAGCGGGGGGCGCTCCTACGAGCAGTACTTC.

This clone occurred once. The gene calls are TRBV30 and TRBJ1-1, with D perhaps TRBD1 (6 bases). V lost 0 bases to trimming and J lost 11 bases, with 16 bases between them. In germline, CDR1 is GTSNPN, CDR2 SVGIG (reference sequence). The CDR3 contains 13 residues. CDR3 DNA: TGTGCCTGGAGTGTAAGGCAGGGGTTTGGGGCTTTCTTT. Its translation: CAWSVRQGFGAFF.

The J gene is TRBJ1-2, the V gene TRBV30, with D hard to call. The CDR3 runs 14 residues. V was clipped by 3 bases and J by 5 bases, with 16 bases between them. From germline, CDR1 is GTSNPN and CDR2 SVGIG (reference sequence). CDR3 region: CAWSFRGGRYGYTF. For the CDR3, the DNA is TGTGCCTGGAGCTTTCGGGGAGGCAGGTATGGCTACACCTTC. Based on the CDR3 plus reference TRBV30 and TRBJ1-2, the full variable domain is SQTIHQWPATLVQPVGSPLSLECTVEGTSNPNLYWYRQAAGRGLQLLFYSVGIGQISSEVPQNLSASRPQDRQFILSSKKLLLSDSGFYLCAWSFRGGRYGYTFGSGTRLTVV.

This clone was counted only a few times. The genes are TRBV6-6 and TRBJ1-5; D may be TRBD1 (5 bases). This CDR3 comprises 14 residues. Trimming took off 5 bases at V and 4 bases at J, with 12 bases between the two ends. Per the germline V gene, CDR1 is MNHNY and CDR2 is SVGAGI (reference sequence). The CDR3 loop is CASSPGLGNQPQHF. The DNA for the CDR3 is TGTGCCAGCAGTCCAGGGCTAGGGAATCAGCCCCAGCATTTT.

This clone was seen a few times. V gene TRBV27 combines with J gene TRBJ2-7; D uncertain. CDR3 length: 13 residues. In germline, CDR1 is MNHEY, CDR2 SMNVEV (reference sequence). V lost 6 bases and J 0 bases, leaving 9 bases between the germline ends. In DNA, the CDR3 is TGTGCCAGCAGACTACAGAGCTCCTACGAGCAGTACTTC. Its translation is CASRLQSSYEQYF.

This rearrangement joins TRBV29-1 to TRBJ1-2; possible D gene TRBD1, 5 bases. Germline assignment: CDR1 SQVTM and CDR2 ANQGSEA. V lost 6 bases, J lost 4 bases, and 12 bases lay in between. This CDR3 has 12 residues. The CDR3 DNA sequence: TGCAGCGTCGGAACAGGAGGCTATGGCTACACCTTC. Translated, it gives CSVGTGGYGYTF.

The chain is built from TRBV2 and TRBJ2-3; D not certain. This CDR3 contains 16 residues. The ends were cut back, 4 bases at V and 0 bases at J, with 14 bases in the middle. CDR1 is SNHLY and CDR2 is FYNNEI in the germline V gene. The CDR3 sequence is CASSVRRPSSTDTQYF. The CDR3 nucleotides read TGTGCCAGCAGTGTCCGGCGTCCGTCTAGCACAGATACGCAGTATTTT.

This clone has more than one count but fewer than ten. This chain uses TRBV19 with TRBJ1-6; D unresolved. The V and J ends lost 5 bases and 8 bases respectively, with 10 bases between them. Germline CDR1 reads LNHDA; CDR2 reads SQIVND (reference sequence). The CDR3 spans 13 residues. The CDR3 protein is CASSARRDSPLHF. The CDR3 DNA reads TGTGCCAGTAGTGCCCGACGGGATTCACCCCTCCACTTT.